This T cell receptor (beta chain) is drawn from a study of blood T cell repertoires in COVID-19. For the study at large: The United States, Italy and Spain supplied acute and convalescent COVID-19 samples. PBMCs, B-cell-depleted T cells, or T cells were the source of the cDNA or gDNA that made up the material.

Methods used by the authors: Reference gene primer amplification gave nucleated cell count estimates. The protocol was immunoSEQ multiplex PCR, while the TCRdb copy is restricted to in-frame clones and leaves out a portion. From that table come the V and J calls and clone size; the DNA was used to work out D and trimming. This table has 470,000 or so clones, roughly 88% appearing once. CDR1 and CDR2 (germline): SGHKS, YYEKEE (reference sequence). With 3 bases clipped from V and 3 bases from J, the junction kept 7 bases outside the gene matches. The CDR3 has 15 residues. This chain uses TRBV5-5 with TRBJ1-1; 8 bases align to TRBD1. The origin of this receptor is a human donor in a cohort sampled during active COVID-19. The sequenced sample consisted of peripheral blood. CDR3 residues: CASSSLGQADTEAFF. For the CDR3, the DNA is TGTGCCAGCAGCTCCTTGGGACAGGCGGACACTGAAGCTTTCTTT.